The clone carrying this T cell receptor (beta chain) was picked up one time. Unmatched junction bases numbered 13, after V lost 4 bases and J lost 7 bases. Germline lookup yields CDR1 SGHRS and CDR2 YFSETQ. The CDR3 contains 16 residues. The source of the sample is a study of CD8 T cells in Susac syndrome. Random hexamers were used to reverse transcribe roughly 0.45 to 1 ug of RNA. From the immunoSEQ multiplex PCR reads, TCRdb called clonotypes with MiXCR, one entry per CDR3 protein. Among roughly 50,000 distinct CDR3 sequences, 90% to 95% were seen once, and the ten largest hold approximately 0.53%. The TCR originated in a human donor in good health. This chain joins TRBV5-1 and TRBJ2-1; 8 positions match TRBD2. Sequencing input: CD8+ T cells from PBMCs. The CDR3 coding sequence is TGCGCCAGCAGCCCCCGGATAGCGGGGTCACTTAATGAGCAGTTCTTC. It yields the protein CASSPRIAGSLNEQFF.